A selection of T cell receptor beta chains follows, all from one sample in a study of CD8+ T cells in alopecia areata. Assay: immunoSEQ multiplex PCR; the TCRdb copy retains only in-frame clones and omits some. Of some 110,000 clones listed, roughly three fifths are singletons. The specimen comprised CD8+ T cells sorted from blood, sampled at week 24, from a patient treated with tofacitinib. The source is a human donor with alopecia areata. Each CDR3 is given with its conserved first and last residue. D genes are given only for firm matches. Clone size is not always given. Where it is, it says once, few, many or a class for expanded clones.

d_call,cdr3_length,clone_size,v_call,j_call,cdr3_nt,cdr3_aa
TRBD1,15,once,TRBV5-1,TRBJ1-2,TGCGCCAGCAGCTTTGGGACAGGGCGTCCATATGGCTACACCTTC,CASSFGTGRPYGYTF
-,15,-,TRBV29-1,TRBJ1-2,TGCAGCGTTTTCACAGCCGATTCAGCTAACTATGGCTACACCTTC,CSVFTADSANYGYTF
-,15,-,TRBV18,TRBJ1-2,TGTGCCAGCTCACTGGGGACGGGACCTCAAGATGGCTACACCTTC,CASSLGTGPQDGYTF
-,13,-,TRBV2,TRBJ2-7,TGTGCCAGCGAGGGCGGAAGCTCCTACGAGCAGTACTTC,CASEGGSSYEQYF
-,14,-,TRBV27,TRBJ1-5,TGTGCCAGCAGTTTTTCCAGGGGCAATCAGCCCCAGCATTTT,CASSFSRGNQPQHF
TRBD1,14,once,TRBV5-1,TRBJ1-1,TGCGCCAGCAGGACCTCCGGGACAGTCGCTGAAGCTTTCTTT,CASRTSGTVAEAFF
TRBD1,16,-,TRBV9,TRBJ2-3,TGTGCCAGCAGTGAACATACCGGGACAGTGAGAGATACGCAGTATTTT,CASSEHTGTVRDTQYF
-,14,once,TRBV6-5,TRBJ1-4,TGTGCCAGCAACCGGGACGGCTTGGGTGAAAAACTGTTTTTT,CASNRDGLGEKLFF
TRBD1,16,-,TRBV13,TRBJ1-2,TGTGCCAGCAGCTGGGGGTCGACAGGGGCCCGCTATGGCTACACCTTC,CASSWGSTGARYGYTF
-,16,-,TRBV18,TRBJ2-5,TGTGCCAGCTCACCGGATATCCAGCTCCTGGGCGAGACCCAGTACTTC,CASSPDIQLLGETQYF
-,13,-,TRBV30,TRBJ2-3,TGTGCCTGGAGTGTAGAGGTCACAGATACGCAGTATTTT,CAWSVEVTDTQYF
-,13,-,TRBV15,TRBJ2-7,TGTGCCACCAGCAGGACAGAATCCTACGAGCAGTACTTC,CATSRTESYEQYF
TRBD1,13,-,TRBV18,TRBJ2-5,TGTGCCAGCTCACTAGGACAGGGGGAGACCCAGTACTTC,CASSLGQGETQYF
TRBD1,19,-,TRBV7-9,TRBJ2-3,TGTGCCAGCAGCGGACCCGGGACAGGGGCATCTGTAAGCACAGATACGCAGTATTTT,CASSGPGTGASVSTDTQYF
-,16,few,TRBV2,TRBJ2-5,TGTGCCAGCAGTGATTTTGGTCTAGCGAGTCAAGAGACCCAGTACTTC,CASSDFGLASQETQYF
-,14,few,TRBV7-2,TRBJ2-2,TGTGCCAGCAGCGCGGGCAAGAACACCGGGGAGCTGTTTTTT,CASSAGKNTGELFF